Reported below is one TCR beta chain. This clonotype was found a few times. The target of this receptor is not known. It has no much larger one-base neighbor in the sample; base qualities were not kept. This entry belongs to a study of T-cell memory formation after mild COVID-19 (dated by TCRdb to about 2021). Background for the entire study: Most TCR sequence clusters were specific to one of the two donors. T-cell clones expanding and contracting after mild COVID-19 in a couple of donors were tracked by longitudinal TCRalpha and TCRbeta repertoire sequencing. The cohort was made up of two young adult volunteers, one female and one male, who were previously healthy.

Ficoll-Paque density gradient centrifugation was the method used to isolate PBMCs. TCRdb records Illumina NovaSeq 6000 as the sequencer. TCRalpha and TCRbeta cDNA libraries were constructed by 5'RACE with constant-segment primers, with sample barcodes and unique molecular identifiers being introduced. Trizol reagent was used to extract RNA from every sample. Amplification of the libraries took two PCR steps, and the second step added a second sample barcode plus Illumina TruSeq adapters. Sequencing of libraries was performed on an Illumina NovaSeq with 2 x 150 bp paired-end reads. In the paper's pipeline: With migec v1.2.7, reads were demultiplexed and then collapsed into UMI-guided consensus sequences. Using mixcr v2.1.11, UMI consensuses were aligned to TRA and TRB V and J templates and then assembled into clonotypes. A clonotype was counted as expanded or contracted only when both edgeR and NoisET called the clonotype significant, with the noise models trained on biological replicates. For edgeR calls, the cutoffs were a false discovery rate-adjusted p below 0.01 and a log2 fold-change threshold of 1. As an exploratory analysis of dynamics, PCA with hierarchical clustering was applied to max-normalized trajectories of the 1000 most abundant clonotypes. The CD4 or CD8 phenotype of responding clones was assigned using the separately sequenced CD4+ and CD8+ repertoires. Starting from the raw public reads, TCRdb applied fastp trimming at Q25, assembled clones with MiXCR and retained in-frame beta chains. Rows with one shared CDR3 protein collapse into an entry with the most common genes and DNA. What appears here as the V and J calls and clone size reflects TCRdb's work, not the paper's. Within this sample are about 430,000 distinct CDR3 sequences, with 18% of them counted one time only. Roughly 21% of the sample belongs to the ten largest clones.

General study outcomes and caveats: Some responding clones were detected in pre-infection memory, which suggested that pre-existing cross-reactive memory T cells had joined the SARS-CoV-2 response. Contracting CD4+ clones were located mainly in the CM and EM memory subsets, whereas CD8+ clones were found to be enriched in EMRA. Only two mild cases were covered by the study, and larger cohorts that include severe cases with pre-infection samples were considered necessary. Clones that contracted from day 15 to 85 showed balanced CD4/CD8 phenotypes, whereas a second wave of clones that expanded from day 15 to 37 leaned towards CD4+. SARS-CoV-2 specificity of the second-wave clones peaking on day 37 was not confirmed.

From the cysteine through the phenylalanine, the CDR3 covers 13 amino acids. CDR3 DNA only is kept here, 39 bases in frame from base 1. Trimming leaves V shorter by 8 bases and J shorter by 0 bases, with the junction holding 2 bases beyond the gene matches. CDR1 and CDR2, per the germline V gene, are MGHRA and YSYEKL. The clonotype was recovered from a man between 18 and 35 years old who had mild COVID-19 (a few samples of this study predate the infection). The sample titles of this study are shuffled in the database, so cell type and time point are left out; the donor was told from shared clones. Sequencing was carried out using PBMCs or a T cell subset sorted from them (not recorded which). This receptor chain uses TRBV4-1 and TRBJ2-3; TRBD1 matches 7 bases in the middle. The bases read TGCGCCAGCGGGACAGAGAGCACAGATACGCAGTATTTT. It encodes CASGTESTDTQYF.